Listed below are T cell receptor beta chains from one sample, sequenced in a study of cytomegalovirus exposure and HLA in healthy donors. The method was immunoSEQ multiplex PCR; TCRdb's version includes in-frame clones alone and lacks a portion of them. This sample has 90,000 to 140,000 clones, with 70% to 80% found just once. Sequencing was done on a sample of PBMCs. These receptors were obtained from a man aged 25-45 years in good health and CMV-seronegative. Each CDR3 is given with its conserved first and last residue. A D gene is named only where the DNA matches it firmly. Only some rows state a clone size, as once, few, many or a class for expanded clones.

CDR3 DNA,CDR3 protein,V gene,D gene,J gene,clone size,CDR3 length
TGTGCCAGCAGTGAAGGGGGGCAGGGGCATAATTCACCCCTCCACTTT,CASSEGGQGHNSPLHF,TRBV6-1,.,TRBJ1-6,.,16
TGTGCCAGTAGTACTCGGACAGGGGAGTATGCGGAGCTGTTTTTT,CASSTRTGEYAELFF,TRBV19,TRBD1,TRBJ2-2,.,15
TGTGCCAGCAGCCCTCTCCGGTACGAGCAGTACTTC,CASSPLRYEQYF,TRBV28,.,TRBJ2-7,.,12
TGTGCCAGTAGCTCTCAGACAGGGTCTAACCTTTATGGCTACACCTTC,CASSSQTGSNLYGYTF,TRBV19,TRBD1,TRBJ1-2,few,16
TGTGCCTGGAGTCCAGGGCCGGCTAACTATGGCTACACCTTC,CAWSPGPANYGYTF,TRBV30,.,TRBJ1-2,.,14
TGTGCCAGCAGCCGACAGGGGGCATTCGACGAGCAGTACTTC,CASSRQGAFDEQYF,TRBV6-5,TRBD1,TRBJ2-7,once,14
TGTGCCAGCAGTTTAATTTGGAGTGGTGAAGCTTTCTTT,CASSLIWSGEAFF,TRBV27,.,TRBJ1-1,.,13
TGTGCCTGGAGTTTCCAGGATTACACTGAAGCTTTCTTT,CAWSFQDYTEAFF,TRBV30,.,TRBJ1-1,few,13
TGTGCCAGCAGCGTAGCCGGGTTAACTATCCAAGAGACCCAGTACTTC,CASSVAGLTIQETQYF,TRBV9,.,TRBJ2-5,few,16
TGTGCCAGCAGCCTCTGGACAGGGGCCACAGATACGCAGTATTTT,CASSLWTGATDTQYF,TRBV5-6,TRBD1,TRBJ2-3,once,15
TGTGCCAGCAGCGTAGGACAGGGGGCATATGGCTACACCTTC,CASSVGQGAYGYTF,TRBV9,TRBD1,TRBJ1-2,.,14
TGTGCCAGCAGCTTCGGACTAGCGGGAGAAGATACGCAGTATTTT,CASSFGLAGEDTQYF,TRBV7-2,TRBD2,TRBJ2-3,.,15
TGTGCCAGTAGTAAAGGTACAGCCTACGAGCAGTACTTC,CASSKGTAYEQYF,TRBV19,.,TRBJ2-7,.,13
TGTGCCAGCAGCTCAGGGGGGACTGGGGCCAACGTCCTGACTTTC,CASSSGGTGANVLTF,TRBV28,.,TRBJ2-6,.,15
TGTGCCAGCAGTGAACCCCGGACAGGGGGGAGGAATGAGCAGTTCTTC,CASSEPRTGGRNEQFF,TRBV6-1,TRBD1,TRBJ2-1,.,16
TGCGCCAGCAGCCCCCTGAGCCCGGAGACCCAGTACTTC,CASSPLSPETQYF,TRBV4-1,.,TRBJ2-5,.,13
TGTGCCAGCAGCCGAAACGGGGTTAACGAGCAGTACTTC,CASSRNGVNEQYF,TRBV5-4,.,TRBJ2-7,.,13
TGCGCCAGCAGCGTTTGGACAGGGGGTTTCAACGAGCAGTACTTC,CASSVWTGGFNEQYF,TRBV5-1,TRBD1,TRBJ2-7,.,15
TGTGCCAGCAGCTTAGAGGTGGGAGGAGGGATGAACACTGAAGCTTTCTTT,CASSLEVGGGMNTEAFF,TRBV11-2,.,TRBJ1-1,.,17
TGTGCCAGCAGCGTAACCCGTCCTAGCGGGGGGCGCTACGAGCAGTACTTC,CASSVTRPSGGRYEQYF,TRBV9,TRBD2,TRBJ2-7,.,17
TGTGCCAGCAGCTTGACAGGGGGGATAAATCAGCCCCAGCATTTT,CASSLTGGINQPQHF,TRBV7-6,TRBD1,TRBJ1-5,.,15
TGTGCCAGCAGCTTGGACAGGGGTGCCAAGTACTTC,CASSLDRGAKYF,TRBV7-2,TRBD1,TRBJ2-7,.,12
TGTGCCTGGAGTGTTGGAGGAAATCAGCCCCAGCATTTT,CAWSVGGNQPQHF,TRBV30,.,TRBJ1-5,few,13
TGTGCCAGCAGTTCAGGGGGCATGGGCTACGAGCAGTACTTC,CASSSGGMGYEQYF,TRBV5-8,TRBD1,TRBJ2-7,.,14
TGTGCAAGTCGCTCATGGCCAGGGTTAAATGAGCAGTTCTTC,CASRSWPGLNEQFF,TRBV12-2,.,TRBJ2-1,.,14
TGTGCCAGCAGTTTAGCGGGAGGGGCGTACGAGCAGTACTTC,CASSLAGGAYEQYF,TRBV27,TRBD2,TRBJ2-7,.,14
TGTGCCAGCCAGGGGACATACTACGAGCAGTACTTC,CASQGTYYEQYF,TRBV10-3,.,TRBJ2-7,.,12
TGCAGCGTCTCGACAGGAATCCAAGAGACCCAGTACTTC,CSVSTGIQETQYF,TRBV29-1,.,TRBJ2-5,.,13
TGTGCCAGCAGCCCGCAGACAGGGTCCCAAGAGACCCAGTACTTC,CASSPQTGSQETQYF,TRBV7-8,TRBD1,TRBJ2-5,.,15
TGCGCCAGCAGCCAAGTCGGGATGAACACTGAAGCTTTCTTT,CASSQVGMNTEAFF,TRBV4-1,.,TRBJ1-1,few,14
TGTGCCAGCAGCCAAGAGGCATATGGCTACACCTTC,CASSQEAYGYTF,TRBV4-2,.,TRBJ1-2,.,12
TGTGCCCTGACAGGGAGGAGCAATTCACCCCTCCACTTT,CALTGRSNSPLHF,TRBV2,TRBD1,TRBJ1-6,.,13
TGTGCCAGCAGCTCAACGGGACTAGGCGATAATACGCAGTATTTT,CASSSTGLGDNTQYF,TRBV7-9,TRBD2,TRBJ2-3,.,15
TGTGCCAGCAGCCCAGGGGGCCCCGAAAAACAGAATTTT,CASSPGGPEKQNF,TRBV11-2,TRBD1,TRBJ1-5,once,13
TGCGCCAGCAGCCTAGCCGGGGATACGCAGTATTTT,CASSLAGDTQYF,TRBV5-1,.,TRBJ2-3,.,12
TGTGCCAGCAGTCCCGGGAGCAATCAGCCCCAGCATTTT,CASSPGSNQPQHF,TRBV6-1,.,TRBJ1-5,.,13
TGTGCCTGGAGTGCAGGGACAGGGAGGAATTCACCCCTCCACTTT,CAWSAGTGRNSPLHF,TRBV30,TRBD1,TRBJ1-6,.,15
TGTGCCTCGAACCGGGACACTAACACCGGGGAGCTGTTTTTT,CASNRDTNTGELFF,TRBV30,.,TRBJ2-2,.,14
TGCGCCAGCAGTGAAATTCGGGACAGGGGCGGGGAGTACTTC,CASSEIRDRGGEYF,TRBV10-2,TRBD1,TRBJ2-4,few,14
TGTGCCAGCAGGGTGGGTCCTAGCGATGTATATGAGCAGTTCTTC,CASRVGPSDVYEQFF,TRBV9,.,TRBJ2-1,.,15
TGTGCCAGCAGCCTCAAAGCGGGGCTCACCGGGGAGCTGTTTTTT,CASSLKAGLTGELFF,TRBV14,TRBD2,TRBJ2-2,few,15
TGTGCCAGCAGGGGCAGACAGGGGATAGGGGAGCTGTTTTTT,CASRGRQGIGELFF,TRBV6-5,TRBD1,TRBJ2-2,.,14
TGCGCCAGCAGCCGAGCAGAGGGGGCGCTGGGACCCCTCCACTTT,CASSRAEGALGPLHF,TRBV4-1,TRBD1,TRBJ1-6,.,15
TGTGCCAGCTCACCAAACTCCCCCGCGTACGGGAACACTGAAGCTTTCTTT,CASSPNSPAYGNTEAFF,TRBV18,.,TRBJ1-1,once,17
TGTGCCAGCAGCCCGGGACTAGCGGGGGAAAATACGCAGTATTTT,CASSPGLAGENTQYF,TRBV7-9,TRBD2,TRBJ2-3,.,15
TGTGCCAGCAGCTTACGACGGGCCGGGGAGCTGTTTTTT,CASSLRRAGELFF,TRBV7-3,.,TRBJ2-2,.,13
TGCGCCAGCAGCCATAGATCCGGGACAGGGTCCTACAATGAGCAGTTCTTC,CASSHRSGTGSYNEQFF,TRBV5-1,TRBD1,TRBJ2-1,.,17
TGTGCCACCAGTGACTCGACAGCCGGGGGAGCTTTCTTT,CATSDSTAGGAFF,TRBV10-3,.,TRBJ1-1,.,13
TGTGCCAGCAGAGCAACGGGACAGGGCAATCAGCCCCAGCATTTT,CASRATGQGNQPQHF,TRBV6-5,TRBD1,TRBJ1-5,.,15